These 12 T cell receptor beta chains came from one sample sequenced in a study of T cell responses to AZD1222 COVID-19 vaccine. The data were produced by immunoSEQ multiplex PCR, yet TCRdb's version contains in-frame clones alone and is incomplete. The sample consists of around 200,000 clones, around 88% of them appearing once. The sample in question was peripheral blood, obtained on day 0 of AZD1222 vaccination. The receptors were gathered from an adult in good health.

This clone was detected once. This sequence joins TRBV7-3 and TRBJ1-4; the D is unclear. V was cut by 0 bases and J by 8 bases, with 7 bases left in between. CDR1 and CDR2 (germline): SGHTA, FQGTGA. The CDR3 extends over 13 amino acids. The chain's CDR3 is CASSLTGPEKLFF. DNA of the CDR3: TGTGCCAGCAGCTTAACAGGGCCCGAAAAACTGTTTTTT.

The gene calls are TRBV19 and TRBJ1-2; D remains ambiguous. V lost 8 bases and J lost 3, with 13 bases in between. The CDR3 contains 13 residues. Germline V gene lookup returns CDR1 LNHDA and CDR2 SQIVND (reference sequence). The DNA for the CDR3 is TGTGCCAGTTTGGGTCCTCAGGACTATGGCTACACCTTC. It codes for CASLGPQDYGYTF.

V and J are TRBV9 and TRBJ2-7; D is possibly TRBD1 or TRBD2 (5 bases each). The germline V gene has CDR1 SGDLS and CDR2 YYNGEE. This CDR3 is 16 amino acids long. V dropped 4 bases and J dropped 2 bases, with 19 bases sitting between them. The CDR3 protein is CASSPLPGTDTYEQYF. Here the CDR3 DNA reads TGTGCCAGCAGCCCACTCCCCGGGACGGATACCTACGAGCAGTACTTC.

V is TRBV7-2 and J is TRBJ1-6, with D unresolved. There are 14 residues in the CDR3. Germline assignment: CDR1 SGHTA and CDR2 FQGNSA. V gave up 1 base and J gave up 8 bases, with 9 bases separating them. CDR3: CASSLVAGDSPLHF. DNA for the CDR3: TGTGCCAGCAGCTTAGTAGCCGGTGATTCACCCCTCCACTTT.

In its sample, this clone was seen a few times. The chain couples TRBV19 to TRBJ2-2, with 8 bases that match TRBD2. CDR3 size: 15 residues. Unmatched junction bases numbered 3, after V lost 4 bases and J lost 2 bases. Germline-derived CDR1 and CDR2 are LNHDA and SQIVND (reference sequence). The CDR3 loop reads CASSTLAGNTGELFF. DNA for the CDR3: TGTGCCAGTAGTACGTTAGCGGGAAACACCGGGGAGCTGTTTTTT.

The chain recombines TRBV5-4 with TRBJ1-1, with a possible D match to TRBD1 (5 bases). CDR1 is SGHNT, CDR2 YYREEE, per germline (reference sequence). There are 15 residues in the CDR3. Trimming took off 4 bases at V and 1 base at J, with 14 bases between the two ends. This CDR3 reads CASSPLKGSNTEAFF. The CDR3 DNA sequence: TGTGCCAGCAGCCCCCTGAAGGGGTCGAACACTGAAGCTTTCTTT.

The rearrangement joins TRBV12-3 or TRBV12-4 to TRBJ1-2; D gene unclear. The V end was cut by 4 bases, the J end by 2 bases, with 8 bases between. The length of the CDR3 is 13 residues. CDR3 bases: TGTGCCAGCAGTTCGCCAGTAAACTATGGCTACACCTTC. It encodes CASSSPVNYGYTF.

This chain's CDR3 is CASSPGEGSNQPQHF. The CDR3 region has the DNA TGTGCCAGCAGCCCAGGGGAAGGAAGCAATCAGCCCCAGCATTTT. The rearrangement joins TRBV6-5 to TRBJ1-5; D perhaps matches TRBD1 (6 bases). Trimming removed 6 bases from V and 1 base from J, with 13 bases in between. Looked up from germline, CDR1 is MNHEY and CDR2 is SVGAGI. The CDR3 contains 15 residues.

This clone was seen a few times. V gene TRBV19 combines with J gene TRBJ2-1; maybe TRBD1 (5 bases). Germline V CDR1 and CDR2: LNHDA, SQIVND (reference sequence). The CDR3 is 16 residues long. V shed 4 bases and J shed 5 bases, with 18 bases lying between them. The CDR3 region has the DNA TGTGCCAGTAGTAGGGGCATAAGAGCAAGGGACAATGAGCAGTTCTTC. Translating it yields CASSRGIRARDNEQFF.

As for this clone: The sample carries other DNA sequences with the same CDR3. V is TRBV7-3 and J is TRBJ1-1, with TRBD1 identical over 7 bases. V shed 4 bases, J shed 3 bases, and the junction held 2 bases outside the gene matches. The CDR3 contains 13 residues. In germline, CDR1 is SGHTA, CDR2 FQGTGA. This CDR3 reads CASSSRGDTEAFF. CDR3 bases: TGTGCCAGCAGCTCCAGGGGGGACACTGAAGCTTTCTTT.

The V gene is TRBV6-5, the J gene TRBJ1-2; D is unresolved. Deletions cut 8 bases from V and 4 bases from J, with 17 bases between. The CDR3 is 14 amino acids. Germline-derived CDR1 and CDR2 are MNHEY and SVGAGI. CDR3 sequence reads: CASRPGSASYGYTF. The CDR3 DNA sequence: TGTGCCAGCCGACCGGGGTCGGCAAGCTATGGCTACACCTTC.

V and J are TRBV19 and TRBJ2-7, with D possibly TRBD1 on 6 matching bases. With 4 bases removed from V and 3 bases from J, the gap between germline ends came to 10 bases. CDR3 length: 13 residues. Germline CDR1 is LNHDA and CDR2 is SQIVND (reference sequence). The CDR3 sequence: CASSRGRGYEQYF. CDR3 nucleotide sequence: TGTGCCAGTAGTAGGGGGCGCGGCTACGAGCAGTACTTC.